Listed below are T cell receptor beta chains from one sample, sequenced in a study of memory CD4+ T cells and cytomegalovirus serostatus. The method was immunoSEQ multiplex PCR; TCRdb's version includes in-frame clones alone and lacks a portion of them. This repertoire shows under 55,000 clones, over 70% found once; its top ten account for 2%. Material for sequencing was memory CD4+ T cells from blood. The receptors here all came from an adult in good health and CMV-seropositive. Each CDR3 is given with its conserved first and last residue. The D gene is left open where the match is weak. For some rows the clone size is stated as once, few or many, or as a class when expanded; others skip it.

V gene: TRBV5-4; D gene: .; J gene: TRBJ2-3; clone size: .; CDR3 protein: CASSLAVGVGSTQYF; CDR3 DNA: TGTGCCAGCAGCTTGGCCGTGGGAGTTGGGTCTACGCAGTATTTT
V gene: TRBV6-1; D gene: .; J gene: TRBJ1-5; clone size: once; CDR3 protein: CASSDRIQDPRNQPQHF; CDR3 DNA: TGTGCCAGCAGTGATCGGATTCAGGACCCCCGCAATCAGCCCCAGCATTTT
V gene: TRBV7-9; D gene: TRBD1; J gene: TRBJ2-5; clone size: .; CDR3 protein: CASSRGTGGRETQYF; CDR3 DNA: TGTGCCAGCAGCCGAGGGACAGGGGGCCGTGAGACCCAGTACTTC
V gene: TRBV14; D gene: .; J gene: TRBJ1-2; clone size: .; CDR3 protein: CASSQDGLGLYGYTF; CDR3 DNA: TGTGCCAGCAGCCAAGATGGCCTGGGTCTTTATGGCTACACCTTC
V gene: TRBV9; D gene: TRBD1; J gene: TRBJ1-3; clone size: .; CDR3 protein: CASSIGQGASSGNTIYF; CDR3 DNA: TGTGCCAGCAGCATAGGACAGGGGGCCTCCTCTGGAAACACCATATATTTT
V gene: TRBV28; D gene: TRBD1; J gene: TRBJ2-6; clone size: .; CDR3 protein: CAATGANSGANVLTF; CDR3 DNA: TGTGCCGCGACAGGGGCGAACTCTGGGGCCAACGTCCTGACTTTC
V gene: TRBV19; D gene: .; J gene: TRBJ1-4; clone size: .; CDR3 protein: CASSRTELNEKLFF; CDR3 DNA: TGTGCCAGTAGTCGGACAGAACTCAATGAAAAACTGTTTTTT
V gene: TRBV30; D gene: TRBD1; J gene: TRBJ1-2; clone size: .; CDR3 protein: CACYRTGMVYGYTF; CDR3 DNA: TGTGCCTGCTATCGGACAGGGATGGTCTATGGCTACACCTTC
V gene: TRBV18; D gene: TRBD1; J gene: TRBJ1-5; clone size: .; CDR3 protein: CASSPDRGRQPQHF; CDR3 DNA: TGTGCCAGCTCACCGGACAGGGGTCGACAGCCCCAGCATTTT
V gene: TRBV10-2; D gene: .; J gene: TRBJ1-5; clone size: .; CDR3 protein: CASSESGSTGNQPQHF; CDR3 DNA: TGCGCCAGCAGTGAGTCAGGGTCGACAGGCAATCAGCCCCAGCATTTT
V gene: TRBV7-6; D gene: .; J gene: TRBJ1-5; clone size: few; CDR3 protein: CASSPGGDRNQPQHF; CDR3 DNA: TGTGCCAGCAGCCCAGGAGGCGATCGCAATCAGCCCCAGCATTTT
V gene: TRBV5-1; D gene: .; J gene: TRBJ1-1; clone size: once; CDR3 protein: CASSFPVGNTEAFF; CDR3 DNA: TGCGCCAGCAGCTTTCCAGTAGGGAACACTGAAGCTTTCTTT
V gene: TRBV5-8; D gene: TRBD1; J gene: TRBJ1-1; clone size: .; CDR3 protein: CASHRGLNTEAFF; CDR3 DNA: TGTGCCAGCCACAGGGGCCTGAACACTGAAGCTTTCTTT